The 27 T cell receptor beta chains below were found in one sample sequenced in a study of shared clonotypes between healthy human individuals. Data came from immunoSEQ multiplex PCR; TCRdb stores just in-frame clones and leaves some out. The sample includes roughly 410,000 clones, just over 95% seen only once; the top ten take about 0.34%. The sequencing sample was made of memory CD8+ T cells sorted from blood. As to subset: CD45RO+ cells pooled with CCR7-negative TemRA cells. All receptors come from a young man in good health.

The V call is TRBV7-3, the J call TRBJ2-3; 8 bases map to TRBD2. This CDR3 has 16 residues. The ends lost 2 bases at V and 2 bases at J; junction bases unmatched: 6. Germline V gene sequence: CDR1 SGHTA, CDR2 FQGTGA. The CDR3 reads CASSLLGLGNTDTQYF. CDR3 bases: TGTGCCAGCAGCTTATTGGGACTAGGGAACACAGATACGCAGTATTTT.

The chain has TRBV10-3 and TRBJ1-1, with 7 nucleotides matching TRBD1. Trimming took 3 bases from V and 10 from J; bases not matched to a gene: 5. The V gene's germline CDR1 is ENHRY and CDR2 SYGVKD. The CDR3 covers 12 residues. CDR3 in DNA: TGTGCCATCAGTGACCCTACAGGGGTAGCTTTCTTT. It yields the protein CAISDPTGVAFF.

The genes are TRBV2 and TRBJ2-7; TRBD2 matches at 14 bases. Trimming took 6 bases from V and 7 from J; bases not matched to a gene: 2. The length of the CDR3 is 13 residues. The germline V gene encodes CDR1 SNHLY and CDR2 FYNNEI. CDR3 region: CASRGTSGREQYF. Here the CDR3 DNA reads TGTGCCAGCAGGGGGACTAGCGGGAGAGAGCAGTACTTC.

This rearrangement joins TRBV7-9 to TRBJ1-1; D may be TRBD1 (5 bases). From germline, CDR1 is SEHNR and CDR2 FQNEAQ (reference sequence). This CDR3 spans 14 amino acids. V lost 4 bases and J 1 base, leaving 10 bases between the germline ends. The CDR3: CASSSFGANTEAFF. The CDR3 coding sequence is TGTGCCAGCAGCTCGTTCGGGGCGAACACTGAAGCTTTCTTT.

This chain connects TRBV6-1 to TRBJ2-7; D is ambiguous. V lost 4 bases and J 0 bases, leaving 19 bases between the germline ends. The CDR3 consists of 17 residues. Germline assignment: CDR1 MNHNS and CDR2 SASEGT. CDR3 region: CASSGRFSQAFSYEQYF. CDR3 DNA sequence: TGTGCCAGCAGTGGCCGATTTTCGCAGGCCTTCTCCTACGAGCAGTACTTC.

The V and J genes are TRBV6-5 and TRBJ1-1, with D unclear. This CDR3 spans 14 amino acids. The germline V gene has CDR1 MNHEY and CDR2 SVGAGI. The V gene lost 7 bases and the J gene lost 0 bases, with 12 bases spanning the gap. CDR3 sequence (DNA): TGTGCCAGCACCCGAGGAGCTATGAACACTGAAGCTTTCTTT. Its protein product is CASTRGAMNTEAFF.

This clone was observed a single time. The chain is built from TRBV7-4 and TRBJ2-7; D is undetermined. V lost 3 bases and J lost 6, with 0 bases in between. Germline V gene sequence: CDR1 SGHVT, CDR2 SQSDAQ. The CDR3 sequence is 9 residues long. CDR3 in amino acids: CASSFEQYF. The CDR3 DNA reads TGTGCCAGCAGCTTCGAGCAGTACTTC. Using reference TRBV7-4 and TRBJ2-7 for the parts outside the CDR3, the full variable domain is GAGVSQSPRYKVAKRGRDVALRCDSISGHVTLYWYRQTLGQGSEVLTYSQSDAQRDKSGRPSGRFSAERPERSVSTLKIQRTEQGDSAVYLCASSFEQYFGPGTRLTVT.

The rearrangement links TRBV2 to TRBJ1-1; D call uncertain. V was shortened by 1 base and J by 1 base, with 10 bases between the two germline ends. Germline lookup yields CDR1 SNHLY and CDR2 FYNNEI. This CDR3 has 15 amino acids. CDR3 bases: TGTGCCAGCAGTGAAGTGGGCGGTAGGAACACTGAAGCTTTCTTT. Amino acid sequence: CASSEVGGRNTEAFF.

The V gene is TRBV5-6, the J gene TRBJ2-3; 8 bases map to TRBD2. The CDR3 sequence is 16 residues long. J was trimmed by 1 base and V by 1 base; bases with no gene match: 5. The germline V gene has CDR1 SGHDT and CDR2 YYEEEE. CDR3: CASSLTGGTGTDTQYF. CDR3 in DNA: TGTGCCAGCAGCTTGACGGGGGGGACGGGCACAGATACGCAGTATTTT.

V usage is TRBV10-3 and J usage is TRBJ2-7, with 8 bases fitting TRBD2. The CDR3 spans 14 residues. Germline V gives CDR1 ENHRY, CDR2 SYGVKD. Trimming took 7 bases from V and 2 from J; bases not matched to a gene: 7. CDR3 sequence (DNA): TGTGCCATCAAAAAGCGAGCGGGAGCCTACGAGCAGTACTTC. Protein: CAIKKRAGAYEQYF.

This clone was seen a single time. This rearrangement joins TRBV28 to TRBJ2-5; the D gene is possibly TRBD2 (5 bases). The CDR3 has 12 amino acids. V lost 5 bases, J lost 4 bases, and 8 bases lay in between. The germline CDR1 and CDR2 sequences are MDHEN and SYDVKM. The DNA for the CDR3 is TGTGCCAGCAGTGGAGGACGAGAGACCCAGTACTTC. It is translated as CASSGGRETQYF.

The gene calls are TRBV5-4 and TRBJ1-5; tentative D call: TRBD1 (5 bases). V lost 4 bases to trimming and J lost 1 base, with 6 bases between them. Germline CDR1 SGHNT, CDR2 YYREEE (reference sequence). The CDR3 covers 13 residues. CDR3 in amino acids: CASSRDSNQPQHF. CDR3 nucleotide sequence: TGTGCCAGCAGCCGGGACAGCAATCAGCCCCAGCATTTT.

A word on this clone: The same CDR3 can be traced to other DNA sequences in this sample. V gene TRBV28 combines with J gene TRBJ2-7; D not resolved. Per germline, CDR1 MDHEN and CDR2 SYDVKM. Trimming took off 4 bases at V and 1 base at J, with 2 bases between the two ends. CDR3 length equals 11 residues. CDR3 sequence reads: CASSSSYEQYF. The CDR3 nucleotides are TGTGCCAGCAGTTCGTCCTACGAGCAGTACTTC.

The chain joins TRBV19 to TRBJ1-2, with TRBD1 identical over 7 bases. Germline values: CDR1 LNHDA, CDR2 SQIVND (reference sequence). The CDR3 consists of 15 residues. Unmatched junction bases numbered 11, after V lost 3 bases and J lost 7 bases. CDR3 sequence: CASSIRERQGIGYTF. In nucleotides, the CDR3 is TGTGCCAGTAGTATCCGGGAAAGACAGGGAATTGGCTACACCTTC.

The chain uses TRBV7-9 and TRBJ2-2; 11 bases are shared with TRBD2. Trimming took 6 bases from V and 6 from J; bases not matched to a gene: 12. CDR1 and CDR2 (germline): SEHNR, FQNEAQ (reference sequence). The CDR3 spans 17 residues. The CDR3 sequence: CASRRGLAGQGAGELFF. CDR3 nucleotide sequence: TGTGCCAGCAGACGTGGACTAGCGGGCCAGGGGGCCGGGGAGCTGTTTTTT.

This chain uses TRBV27 with TRBJ1-5; 8 positions match TRBD1. The trim removed 6 bases at V and 4 bases at J, leaving 8 bases unmatched. CDR1 is MNHEY, CDR2 SMNVEV, per germline (reference sequence). CDR3 length equals 15 residues. CDR3 residues: CASRTGDRGNQPQHF. The CDR3 bases are TGTGCCAGCAGGACAGGGGACAGAGGGAATCAGCCCCAGCATTTT.

The CDR3 loop is CASRRTNQETQYF. Written as DNA, the CDR3 is TGCGCCAGCAGGAGGACTAACCAAGAGACCCAGTACTTC. The chain joins TRBV5-1 to TRBJ2-5; tentatively, D is TRBD2 (6 bases). Germline loops: CDR1 SGHRS, CDR2 YFSETQ. CDR3 length: 13 amino acids. Trimming took 5 bases from V and 0 from J, leaving 8 bases between them.

This clone was seen a few times. The chain couples TRBV9 to TRBJ2-5, with unresolved D. The V gene's germline CDR1 is SGDLS and CDR2 YYNGEE. The CDR3 spans 11 residues. V lost 0 bases to trimming and J lost 3 bases, with 0 bases between them. The CDR3 DNA is TGTGCCAGCAGCGTAGAAGAGACCCAGTACTTC. It specifies CASSVEETQYF.

V gene TRBV18 combines with J gene TRBJ1-3, with D possibly matching TRBD1 (6 bases). This CDR3 spans 16 amino acids. Germline CDR1 is KGHSH and CDR2 is LQKENI. Trimming took off 3 bases at V and 0 bases at J, with 12 bases between the two ends. The CDR3 coding sequence is TGTGCCAGCTCACCCTTGGGGGGCAACTCTGGAAACACCATATATTTT. Its translation is CASSPLGGNSGNTIYF.

The V call is TRBV6-1, the J call TRBJ1-1; no clear D gene. Trimming stripped 7 bases from V and 0 bases from J, with 9 bases between. The CDR3 is 13 amino acids. The germline gives CDR1 MNHNS, CDR2 SASEGT. CDR3 in amino acids: CASTVELNTEAFF. DNA of the CDR3: TGTGCCAGCACTGTCGAGTTGAACACTGAAGCTTTCTTT.

This clone has only one observation. The genes are TRBV19 and TRBJ2-1; no reliable D call. This CDR3 spans 12 amino acids. V was clipped by 3 bases and J by 9 bases, with 9 bases between them. Germline-derived CDR1 and CDR2 are LNHDA and SQIVND (reference sequence). The CDR3 DNA reads as TGTGCCAGTAGTATCGGGCAGGCTGAGCAGTTCTTC. Its protein product is CASSIGQAEQFF.

The gene calls are TRBV20-1 and TRBJ2-5; no firm D call. V lost 4 bases to trimming and J lost 2 bases, with 5 bases between them. CDR1 DFQATT and CDR2 SNEGSKA come from the germline V gene (reference sequence). This CDR3 contains 11 residues. The CDR3 DNA reads TGCAGTGCTAAACCTCAAGAGACCCAGTACTTC. Amino acid sequence: CSAKPQETQYF.

This chain links TRBV28 with TRBJ2-7; TRBD2 matches at 10 bases. The J segment lost 2 bases and the V segment lost 4 bases, leaving 8 bases of the junction unmatched. Germline assignment: CDR1 MDHEN and CDR2 SYDVKM. The CDR3 is 16 residues long. CDR3: CASSWPGLAEPYEQYF. The CDR3 DNA reads as TGTGCCAGCAGTTGGCCCGGACTAGCGGAGCCCTACGAGCAGTACTTC.

The chain recombines TRBV15 with TRBJ1-2; the D is unclear. The CDR3 has 12 residues. Trimming left V 5 bases short and J 4 bases short, with 8 bases between. Germline V gene data show CDR1 as LNHNV and CDR2 as YYDKDF (reference sequence). The DNA of the CDR3 is TGTGCCACCAGCTCCCACAGCTATGGCTACACCTTC. It specifies CATSSHSYGYTF.

The rearrangement joins TRBV5-1 to TRBJ1-4, with D tentatively TRBD1 (5 bases). Trimming took off 4 bases at V and 5 bases at J, with 15 bases between the two ends. From germline, CDR1 is SGHRS and CDR2 YFSETQ. There are 15 residues in the CDR3. The CDR3 nucleotides are TGCGCCAGCAGCGTCAATTGGGGGAGGAATGAAAAACTGTTTTTT. Amino acids: CASSVNWGRNEKLFF.

This clone was seen only once. The chain links TRBV27 to TRBJ2-3; D unclear. Trimming pared 7 bases from V and 1 base from J, leaving 15 bases between. Germline CDR1 is MNHEY and CDR2 is SMNVEV (reference sequence). CDR3 length: 15 residues. This CDR3 is CASTLIPWGTDTQYF. The CDR3 nucleotides read TGTGCCAGCACCCTGATCCCTTGGGGCACAGATACGCAGTATTTT.

The chain has TRBV15 and TRBJ2-1; D call uncertain. Germline loops: CDR1 LNHNV, CDR2 YYDKDF (reference sequence). V was clipped by 0 bases and J by 0 bases, with 9 bases between them. The CDR3 covers 16 residues. This CDR3 reads CATSRDRSSSYNEQFF. CDR3 coding DNA: TGTGCCACCAGCAGAGATAGGAGTAGCTCCTACAATGAGCAGTTCTTC. The complete variable domain, with remaining parts taken from reference TRBV15 and TRBJ2-1, reads DAMVIQNPRYQVTQFGKPVTLSCSQTLNHNVMYWYQQKSSQAPKLLFHYYDKDFNNEADTPDNFQSRRPNTSFCFLDIRSPGLGDTAMYLCATSRDRSSSYNEQFFGPGTRLTVL.